This T cell receptor beta chain is from a study of blood T cell repertoires in COVID-19. V was clipped by 3 bases and J by 11 bases, with 13 bases between them. This CDR3 contains 12 residues. Assay used: immunoSEQ multiplex PCR; TCRdb lists only in-frame clones, some missing. This sample has about 79,000 clones, with around 88% found just once. The origin of this receptor is a man aged 65-85 years with active or convalescent COVID-19. The V and J genes are TRBV12-3 or TRBV12-4 and TRBJ1-2, with D unresolved. Material for sequencing was peripheral blood. CDR3 sequence: CASSLRRGGYTF. In DNA, the CDR3 is TGTGCCAGCAGTTTGCGGCGAGGAGGGTACACCTTC.